These 5 T cell receptor beta chains were all obtained from the same sample, sequenced in a study of CD8+ T cells in alopecia areata. Following extraction, RNA underwent reverse transcription to cDNA, which served as the sequencing template. TCRdb's table, derived via immunoSEQ multiplex PCR, lists solely in-frame clones and lacks some. Here the sample spans about 140,000 clones, approximately 49% being singletons. Sequencing was performed on CD4+ T cells sorted from blood, taken at week 0. Receptors originate from a human donor with alopecia areata.

This clone was observed a single time. The chain employs TRBV30 and TRBJ2-5; D is unresolved. This CDR3 is built from 16 residues. With 3 bases removed from V and 1 base from J, the gap between germline ends came to 18 bases. Germline V gene lookup returns CDR1 GTSNPN and CDR2 SVGIG (reference sequence). As DNA, the CDR3 is TGTGCCTGGAGCAATCACCTCGGGCCGCCCCAAGAGACCCAGTACTTC. Translated, it gives CAWSNHLGPPQETQYF.

The chain is built from TRBV5-6 and TRBJ1-4; tentatively, D is TRBD1 (6 bases). V lost 3 bases, J lost 5 bases, and 11 bases lay in between. There are 14 residues in the CDR3. Germline CDR1 is SGHDT and CDR2 is YYEEEE. CDR3 sequence reads: CASSYRGQNEKLFF. CDR3 coding DNA: TGTGCCAGCAGCTATCGGGGGCAAAATGAAAAACTGTTTTTT.

The chain combines TRBV10-3 with TRBJ2-1; 9 bases line up with TRBD1. Trimming cost V 8 bases and J 8 bases; bases outside gene matches: 4. The CDR3 is 12 residues long. Germline lookup yields CDR1 ENHRY and CDR2 SYGVKD. In DNA, the CDR3 is TGTGCCATCCGCACAGGGGGCGATGAGCAGTTCTTC. Translating gives CAIRTGGDEQFF.

The chain couples TRBV7-3 to TRBJ1-2, with TRBD1 as a possible D gene (5 bases). There are 13 residues in the CDR3. Trimming took off 3 bases at V and 4 bases at J, with 9 bases between the two ends. Germline CDR1 SGHTA, CDR2 FQGTGA. The DNA for the CDR3 is TGTGCCAGCAGCTTGGGGCCGTCCTATGGCTACACCTTC. Residues: CASSLGPSYGYTF.

This chain connects TRBV27 to TRBJ1-1, with unresolved D. Germline CDR1 and CDR2: MNHEY and SMNVEV (reference sequence). The CDR3 length is 11 residues. Deletions cut 7 bases from V and 7 bases from J, with 10 bases between. The CDR3 region is CASMNRDEAFF. In nucleotides, the CDR3 is TGTGCCAGCATGAATCGAGATGAAGCTTTCTTT.